The 20 T cell receptor beta chains below were found in one sample sequenced in a study of neurological immune-mediated disorders. TCRdb recomputed calls from the 5' RACE reads with MiXCR, one row per CDR3 protein. The table shows about 33,000 distinct CDR3 sequences, with approximately 1.5% occurring only once. Sequenced input: PBMCs. The source is a woman aged 25 to 39 with multiple sclerosis.

This clonotype was seen many times. The chain combines TRBV3-1 with TRBJ1-2; perhaps TRBD1 as D (5 bases). CDR1 is LGHDT, CDR2 YNNKEL, per germline (reference sequence). CDR3 length: 15 amino acids. With 1 base removed from V and 5 bases from J, the gap between germline ends came to 14 bases. This chain's CDR3 is CASSQGPGTQYGYTF. The CDR3 nucleotides read TGTGCCAGCAGCCAAGGTCCCGGGACCCAGTATGGCTACACCTTC. Drawing the rest from reference TRBV3-1 and TRBJ1-2, the complete variable domain is DTAVSQTPKYLVTQMGNDKSIKCEQNLGHDTMYWYKQDSKKFLKIMFSYNNKELIINETVPNRFSPKSPDKAHLNLHINSLELGDSAVYFCASSQGPGTQYGYTFGSGTRLTVV.

Many counts were recorded for this clonotype. This chain connects TRBV24-1 to TRBJ2-1, with D uncertain. V lost 3 bases and J 9 bases, leaving 14 bases between the germline ends. The germline gives CDR1 KGHDR, CDR2 SFDVKD. The CDR3 length is 14 residues. In DNA form, the CDR3 reads TGTGCCACCAGTGATATCAGTACGTTAGGTGAGCAGTTCTTC. It codes for CATSDISTLGEQFF.

This clonotype was seen repeatedly, ten times or more. The chain couples TRBV27 to TRBJ1-5; tentative D call: TRBD1 (5 bases). The CDR3 covers 14 residues. Trimming left V 6 bases short and J 4 bases short, with 13 bases between. The germline V gene has CDR1 MNHEY and CDR2 SMNVEV (reference sequence). Written as DNA, the CDR3 is TGTGCCAGCAGCCCGCGACAGCGAAATCAGCCCCAGCATTTT. Amino acids: CASSPRQRNQPQHF.

This clonotype was seen many times. The chain joins TRBV9 to TRBJ1-3; D might be TRBD1 (5 bases). The germline V gene has CDR1 SGDLS and CDR2 YYNGEE. This CDR3 comprises 17 residues. Trimming stripped 0 bases from V and 0 bases from J, with 13 bases between. The CDR3 DNA sequence: TGTGCCAGCAGCGTAGAAGTTGCGGGGACCTCTGGAAACACCATATATTTT. It specifies CASSVEVAGTSGNTIYF. The full variable domain, completed using reference TRBV9 and TRBJ1-3, is DSGVTQTPKHLITATGQRVTLRCSPRSGDLSVYWYQQSLDQGLQFLIQYYNGEERAKGNILERFSAQQFPDLHSELNLSSLELGDSALYFCASSVEVAGTSGNTIYFGEGSWLTVV.

Ten or more counts support this clonotype. The genes are TRBV7-2 and TRBJ2-5, with D unresolved. The germline V gene has CDR1 SGHTA and CDR2 FQGNSA. This CDR3 has 13 residues. Trimming stripped 3 bases from V and 4 bases from J, with 9 bases between. CDR3 coding DNA: TGTGCCAGCAGCTTCGAGCGACTAGAGACCCAGTACTTC. Translating gives CASSFERLETQYF.

This clonotype was detected ten times or more. The chain is built from TRBV15 and TRBJ2-5; D ambiguous. The V end lost 2 bases, the J end lost 5 bases, and 9 bases lay between the germline ends. CDR3 length equals 13 residues. Germline V CDR1 and CDR2: LNHNV, YYDKDF (reference sequence). In nucleotides, the CDR3 is TGTGCCACCAGCAGACCTCAGCAGGAGACCCAGTACTTC. Translating gives CATSRPQQETQYF. Looking up the rest from reference TRBV15 and TRBJ2-5 gives the full variable domain: DAMVIQNPRYQVTQFGKPVTLSCSQTLNHNVMYWYQQKSSQAPKLLFHYYDKDFNNEADTPDNFQSRRPNTSFCFLDIRSPGLGDTAMYLCATSRPQQETQYFGPGTRLLVL.

Many counts were recorded for this clonotype. The chain combines TRBV7-9 with TRBJ1-6; no clear D gene. Germline V gene sequence: CDR1 SEHNR, CDR2 FQNEAQ (reference sequence). The CDR3 covers 14 residues. V lost 5 bases and J 7 bases, leaving 12 bases between the germline ends. The CDR3 DNA reads as TGTGCCAGCAGCCACCAAGGAGCGAATTCACCCCTCCACTTT. Translation gives CASSHQGANSPLHF.

In this sample, this clonotype turned up many times. The chain employs TRBV3-1 and TRBJ2-4; D remains unclear. The CDR3 has 14 residues. Per germline, CDR1 LGHDT and CDR2 YNNKEL (reference sequence). V shed 1 base and J shed 7 bases, with 11 bases lying between them. CDR3 amino acids: CASSQGLLRNIQYF. In DNA, the CDR3 is TGTGCCAGCAGCCAAGGCCTGTTGAGGAACATTCAGTACTTC.

This clonotype was observed many times. The CDR3 coding sequence is TGTGCCAGCAGCCCCAGTTGGGAGCTATACAATGAGCAGTTCTTC. This codes for CASSPSWELYNEQFF. V usage is TRBV7-2 and J usage is TRBJ2-1, with D maybe TRBD2 (5 bases). Per the germline V gene, CDR1 is SGHTA and CDR2 is FQGNSA. The CDR3 has 15 residues. V lost 5 bases to trimming and J lost 4 bases, with 15 bases between them.

This clonotype came up many times. V is TRBV9 and J is TRBJ2-7; unclear D gene. This CDR3 contains 13 residues. Germline CDR1 is SGDLS and CDR2 is YYNGEE. Trimming stripped 3 bases from V and 4 bases from J, with 11 bases between. The CDR3 region is CASSAPLEYEQYV. CDR3 DNA sequence: TGTGCCAGCAGCGCCCCCCTAGAGTACGAGCAGTACGTC.

This clonotype was detected many times. The chain joins TRBV9 to TRBJ1-3; no clear D gene. The V and J ends lost 4 bases and 0 bases respectively, with 17 bases between them. CDR1 SGDLS and CDR2 YYNGEE come from the germline V gene. This CDR3 spans 17 amino acids. The CDR3 spells CASSINRDTLSGNTIYF. The CDR3 nucleotides are TGTGCCAGCAGCATCAACCGAGACACCCTCTCTGGAAACACCATATATTTT.

Many counts were recorded for this clonotype. The rearrangement links TRBV7-9 to TRBJ1-2; 7 bases are a match to TRBD1. The CDR3 runs 13 residues. Per germline, CDR1 SEHNR and CDR2 FQNEAQ (reference sequence). Trimming at V came to 7 bases and at J to 4 bases, leaving 6 bases not matched to a gene. In DNA, the CDR3 is TGTGCCAGCACCACCGGGACAGCCTATGGCTACACCTTC. Protein product: CASTTGTAYGYTF.

This clonotype was detected ten times or more. The DNA of the CDR3 is TGCGCCAGCAGCTGGACAGGGGACATGAACACTGAAGCTTTCTTT. Protein sequence: CASSWTGDMNTEAFF. The chain has TRBV5-1 and TRBJ1-1; 9 bases are a match to TRBD1. The V gene's germline CDR1 is SGHRS and CDR2 YFSETQ. CDR3 length: 15 amino acids. The V segment lost 3 bases and the J segment 0 bases; nucleotides outside the gene matches: 3.

This clonotype was picked up many times. The chain couples TRBV7-2 to TRBJ1-5, with D unresolved. V was cut by 5 bases and J by 6 bases, with 11 bases left in between. The CDR3 length is 13 residues. CDR1 SGHTA and CDR2 FQGNSA come from the germline V gene. CDR3 in amino acids: CASSPGRPQPQHF. The CDR3 nucleotides read TGTGCCAGCAGCCCAGGTCGTCCTCAGCCCCAGCATTTT.

This clonotype was seen at least ten times. This chain connects TRBV5-1 to TRBJ1-2, with D tentatively TRBD1 (6 bases). CDR1 and CDR2 from the germline V gene are SGHRS and YFSETQ. This CDR3 comprises 15 residues. Trimming stripped 0 bases from V and 6 bases from J, with 15 bases between. The CDR3 DNA reads TGCGCCAGCAGCTTGGTAGGGGCAGGGGAACATGGCTACACCTTC. Translation: CASSLVGAGEHGYTF. Complete variable domain (other parts from reference TRBV5-1 and TRBJ1-2): KAGVTQTPRYLIKTRGQQVTLSCSPISGHRSVSWYQQTPGQGLQFLFEYFSETQRNKGNFPGRFSGRQFSNSRSEMNVSTLELGDSALYLCASSLVGAGEHGYTFGSGTRLTVV.

This clonotype was seen ten or more times. The chain has TRBV9 and TRBJ2-1; TRBD2 might be the D (5 bases). Per the germline V gene, CDR1 is SGDLS and CDR2 is YYNGEE. The CDR3 consists of 15 residues. Trimming removed 0 bases from V and 7 bases from J, with 14 bases in between. The DNA for the CDR3 is TGTGCCAGCAGCGTAGCGGGAAGGCTCGGTAATGAGCAGTTCTTC. Translated: CASSVAGRLGNEQFF.

This clonotype was found many times. The gene calls are TRBV20-1 and TRBJ2-1, with a possible D match to TRBD2 (5 bases). Germline CDR1 DFQATT, CDR2 SNEGSKA (reference sequence). This CDR3 has 11 residues. V dropped 6 bases and J dropped 6 bases, with 9 bases sitting between them. The CDR3 loop reads CSARGSNEQFF. The CDR3 nucleotides are TGCAGTGCCCGAGGGTCCAATGAGCAGTTCTTC.

In this sample, this clonotype turned up many times. The J gene is TRBJ1-6, the V gene TRBV10-3; 9 bases are a match to TRBD1. This CDR3 contains 13 residues. V lost 8 bases and J lost 18; bases outside the gene matches: 14. In germline, CDR1 is ENHRY, CDR2 SYGVKD. CDR3 sequence reads: CAISDRGRQYPHF. DNA of the CDR3: TGTGCCATCTCGGACAGGGGCCGCCAATATCCCCACTTT.

The sample holds many counts of this clonotype. The J gene is TRBJ2-3, the V gene TRBV20-1, with D possibly TRBD2 on 5 matching bases. The CDR3 is 16 residues long. Trimming left V 7 bases short and J 0 bases short, with 20 bases between. The germline CDR1 and CDR2 sequences are DFQATT and SNEGSKA (reference sequence). The CDR3 protein is CSVRAWRTSSTDTQYF. The CDR3, as DNA: TGCAGTGTTAGGGCTTGGAGGACCTCTAGCACAGATACGCAGTATTTT.

This clonotype occurred many times. The chain carries TRBV7-8 and TRBJ2-7, with 7 bases fitting TRBD1. With V trimmed by 5 bases and J by 1 base, 8 bases remained unmatched. Germline values: CDR1 SGHVS, CDR2 FQNEAQ. The CDR3 runs 15 residues. CDR3: CASSAEGGASYEQYF. CDR3 nucleotides: TGTGCCAGCAGCGCTGAAGGGGGCGCGTCCTACGAGCAGTACTTC.